Given below is one TCR beta chain in context. Antigen specificity is unknown. This entry comes from a study of T-cell memory formation after mild COVID-19. Study observations and caveats: A second wave expanding day 15 to 37 was CD4+-biased; contracting clones were balanced.

V lost 5 bases, J lost 6 bases, and 13 bases lay in between. The CDR3 runs 13 residues. Germline V gene sequence: CDR1 LNHDA, CDR2 SQIVND (reference sequence). TCRdb passed the 5' RACE reads through MiXCR, listing each CDR3 protein once. This sample has 580,000 or so distinct CDR3 sequences, with roughly 17% found just once. The sequencing input was PBMCs or a T cell subset sorted from them (not recorded which). J is TRBJ1-1 and V is TRBV19, with TRBD1 as a possible D gene (6 bases). The receptor comes from an adult woman who had mild COVID-19 (a few samples of this study predate the infection). Cell type and time point are not known. For the CDR3, the DNA is TGTGCCAGTAGTCGCATCGCAGGGGCTGAAGCTTTCTTT. Its protein product is CASSRIAGAEAFF.